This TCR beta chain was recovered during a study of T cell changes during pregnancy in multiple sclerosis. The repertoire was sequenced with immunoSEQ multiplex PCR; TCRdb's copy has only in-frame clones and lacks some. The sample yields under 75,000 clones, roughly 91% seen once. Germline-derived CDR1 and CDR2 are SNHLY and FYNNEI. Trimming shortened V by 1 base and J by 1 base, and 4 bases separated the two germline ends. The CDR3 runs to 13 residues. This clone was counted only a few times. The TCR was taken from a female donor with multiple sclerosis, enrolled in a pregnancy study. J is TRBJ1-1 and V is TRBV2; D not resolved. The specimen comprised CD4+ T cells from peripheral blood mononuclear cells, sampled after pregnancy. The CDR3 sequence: CASSEDTNTEAFF. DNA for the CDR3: TGTGCCAGCAGTGAAGACACGAACACTGAAGCTTTCTTT.